The 24 T cell receptor beta chains given below trace back to one sample, sequenced in a study of human CD8 memory T cell subsets. Making the TCR beta libraries relied on UMI-labeled 5' RACE. TCRdb reprocessed the 5' RACE reads and keeps a single row for each CDR3 protein, giving no DNA. This repertoire includes fewer than 7,500 distinct CDR3 sequences. The material sequenced was CD8+ stem-like memory T cells (TSCM and TCM) sorted from PBMCs. Subset in this sample: stem-like memory CD8 T cells (TSTEM), CCR7+ PD-1- TIGIT-. The receptor set was obtained from a human donor in good health.

The chain uses TRBV20-1 and TRBJ2-1; absent DNA, TCRdb's TRBD2 call cannot be checked. The CDR3 has 17 residues. Germline CDR1 DFQATT, CDR2 SNEGSKA (reference sequence). Here the CDR3 reads CSARNRGETPYHNEQFF.

The gene calls are TRBV19 and TRBJ1-5; the D call of TRBD1 rests on TCRdb alone, since no DNA is present to check it. There are 16 residues in the CDR3. Germline CDR1 LNHDA, CDR2 SQIVND (reference sequence). CDR3 sequence reads: CASTEGGQGARQPQHF.

The chain couples TRBV12-3 or TRBV12-4 to TRBJ2-1; TCRdb lists TRBD2, though no DNA is available to test this call. This CDR3 is 16 amino acids long. This CDR3 reads CASSSPLAGGTNEQFF.

This clonotype is deemed medium-sized by its frequency. This chain connects TRBV5-1 to TRBJ2-1; TCRdb names TRBD2, which stays unverified in the absence of DNA. The CDR3 loop spans 13 amino acids. CDR1 and CDR2 from the germline V gene are SGHRS and YFSETQ. CDR3 region: CASSLALDNEQFF. Full variable domain (rest looked up from reference TRBV5-1 and TRBJ2-1): KAGVTQTPRYLIKTRGQQVTLSCSPISGHRSVSWYQQTPGQGLQFLFEYFSETQRNKGNFPGRFSGRQFSNSRSEMNVSTLELGDSALYLCASSLALDNEQFFGPGTRLTVL.

The chain employs TRBV14 and TRBJ2-2; TCRdb's D call of TRBD1 is untestable without DNA. The germline gives CDR1 SGHDN, CDR2 FVKESK. CDR3 size: 14 residues. The CDR3 is CASEGVQNTGELFF. The variable domain in full, with the rest retrieved from reference TRBV14 and TRBJ2-2, is EAGVTQFPSHSVIEKGQTVTLRCDPISGHDNLYWYRRVMGKEIKFLLHFVKESKQDESGMPNNRFLAERTGGTYSTLKVQPAELEDSGVYFCASEGVQNTGELFFGEGSRLTVL.

The chain recombines TRBV28 with TRBJ1-4; TCRdb gives TRBD1 as the D gene, but with no DNA this cannot be confirmed. This CDR3 contains 17 residues. The V gene's germline CDR1 is MDHEN and CDR2 SYDVKM. Here the CDR3 reads CASSRRLRTGRDEKLFF.

V usage is TRBV20-1 and J usage is TRBJ2-7. This CDR3 region has 14 residues. Germline V lookup: CDR1 DFQATT, CDR2 SNEGSKA (reference sequence). CDR3 in amino acids: CSATAYGVPYEQYF.

According to its frequency, this clonotype is medium-sized. The chain combines TRBV7-9 with TRBJ2-7. This CDR3 contains 13 residues. In germline, CDR1 is SEHNR, CDR2 FQNEAQ (reference sequence). CDR3 sequence: CASNPGAAYEQYF.

This chain connects TRBV7-6 to TRBJ2-1; the D gene TCRdb calls, TRBD1, cannot be checked with no DNA. CDR1 SGHVS and CDR2 FNYEAQ come from the germline V gene. The CDR3 is made up of 15 amino acids. CDR3 sequence reads: CASSSGQGRENEQFF.

J is TRBJ1-1 and V is TRBV5-1. Germline V gene data show CDR1 as SGHRS and CDR2 as YFSETQ. There are 15 residues in the CDR3. The CDR3 is CASSLGLFGSAEAFF.

The gene calls are TRBV20-1 and TRBJ2-7. The germline gives CDR1 DFQATT, CDR2 SNEGSKA (reference sequence). The CDR3 is 13 amino acids. CDR3 protein: CSARLGTTYEQYF.

V gene TRBV2 combines with J gene TRBJ2-7; TCRdb designates TRBD1, a call that cannot be tested without DNA. Germline CDR1 SNHLY, CDR2 FYNNEI. CDR3 length: 14 amino acids. Here the CDR3 reads CASRDSRVVYEQYF.

The rearrangement uses TRBV7-2 and TRBJ2-1; TCRdb designates TRBD2, a call that cannot be tested without DNA. The CDR3 has 17 residues. Germline CDR1 SGHTA, CDR2 FQGNSA. CDR3 sequence reads: CASSLALAGGMNNEQFF.

This chain connects TRBV15 to TRBJ2-1. The CDR3 consists of 13 residues. CDR1 and CDR2 from the germline V gene are LNHNV and YYDKDF (reference sequence). The CDR3 loop reads CATSSRRGNEQFF.

The V gene is TRBV25-1, the J gene TRBJ2-7. Germline values: CDR1 MGHDK, CDR2 SYGVNS. There are 14 residues in the CDR3. This CDR3 reads CASSEGFGGNEQYF.

This CDR3 is CASSPGGRAGVREQFF. The V gene is TRBV12-3 or TRBV12-4, the J gene TRBJ2-1; TCRdb proposes TRBD2, but this gene call is untestable without DNA. This CDR3 comprises 16 residues.

The chain joins TRBV6-5 to TRBJ2-7; TCRdb selects TRBD1, and the lack of DNA leaves this call unchecked. Per germline, CDR1 MNHEY and CDR2 SVGAGI. The CDR3 covers 14 residues. Here the CDR3 reads CASSIDRGPYEQYF.

This clonotype is called large based on its frequency. V gene TRBV7-9 combines with J gene TRBJ2-7; TCRdb lists TRBD1, though no DNA is available to test this call. This CDR3 contains 15 residues. Germline assignment: CDR1 SEHNR and CDR2 FQNEAQ (reference sequence). This CDR3 is CASSSPGTVSYEQYF.

The V gene is TRBV19, the J gene TRBJ2-2. Germline values: CDR1 LNHDA, CDR2 SQIVND (reference sequence). The CDR3 runs to 14 residues. The CDR3 spells CASSIGSWTGELFF.

The chain's CDR3 is CSARVLDREEKLFF. The chain combines TRBV20-1 with TRBJ1-4; TCRdb calls TRBD1, which cannot be checked without DNA. The germline CDR1 and CDR2 sequences are DFQATT and SNEGSKA (reference sequence). This CDR3 has 14 residues.

The gene calls are TRBV5-1 and TRBJ1-1. The germline CDR1 and CDR2 sequences are SGHRS and YFSETQ. The CDR3 contains 11 residues. The chain's CDR3 is CASTANTEAFF.

This chain joins TRBV9 and TRBJ2-1; with no DNA, the TCRdb D assignment of TRBD1 cannot be verified. CDR1 SGDLS and CDR2 YYNGEE come from the germline V gene. The CDR3 loop spans 14 amino acids. The CDR3 sequence: CASSDGDRNNEQFF.

The rearrangement joins TRBV20-1 to TRBJ2-7; TCRdb proposes TRBD1, but this gene call is untestable without DNA. Germline CDR1 and CDR2: DFQATT and SNEGSKA (reference sequence). The CDR3 extends over 16 amino acids. The CDR3 sequence is CSARETGTGDLEEQYF.

The chain has TRBV21-1 and TRBJ2-3. TRBV21-1 is deemed a pseudogene. The CDR3 is made up of 13 amino acids. CDR3 amino acids: CASSRGPADTQYF.